The text below deals with one TCR beta chain. What it binds is unknown. This sample is drawn from a study of beta chain features in type 1 diabetes. Sorting that relied on CD45RO/CCR7/CD25/CD127/CD95/CD27 yielded CD4+ naive, central memory, regulatory and stem cell-like memory cells. Germline V gene data show CDR1 as MNHEY and CDR2 as SVGAGI. V gave up 7 bases and J gave up 7 bases; unmatched junction bases: 12. This CDR3 contains 15 residues. Reverse transcription of all isolated RNA meant that expressed TCRB transcripts were sequenced. Some clones are missing from TCRdb's copy, which holds only in-frame ones; the method was immunoSEQ multiplex PCR. The profile shows nearly 700,000 clones, 13% of them singletons. General study findings and limits: Significant though moderate, a shortening of TCRB CDR3s appeared in all four CD4+ subsets of Type 1 diabetes patients.

The sequenced sample consisted of naive CD4+ T cells from blood. The source is a man younger than 35 with type 1 diabetes. The chain carries TRBV6-5 and TRBJ2-1; 8 nucleotides line up with TRBD2. CDR3 nucleotide sequence: TGTGCCAGCATCGGGAGGGGGGTATCGGGAAATGAGCAGTTCTTC. Translating it yields CASIGRGVSGNEQFF.